Listed below are T cell receptor beta chains from one sample, sequenced in a study of blood T cell repertoires in COVID-19. Measured with immunoSEQ multiplex PCR; TCRdb has only the in-frame clones, and not every one. The sample records 250,000 or so clones, roughly 80% being singletons. Sequenced: peripheral blood. These receptors all come from a man aged 80 or over with acute or convalescent COVID-19. Both conserved end residues are part of each CDR3. A D gene is named only where the DNA matches it firmly. Part of the rows lack a size; the others show once, few, many or a class for expanded clones.

>TRBJ1-1|-|-|TRBV4-1
CASSQDPPPGHLEAFF
TGCGCCAGCAGCCAAGACCCTCCTCCGGGACACCTTGAAGCTTTCTTT
>TRBJ2-2|-|-|TRBV5-1
CASSPRQGRGTGELFF
TGCGCCAGCAGCCCTCGACAGGGGAGGGGAACCGGGGAGCTGTTTTTT
>TRBJ2-1|-|TRBD2|TRBV7-9
CASSFISGSSYNEQFF
TGTGCCAGCAGCTTTATTAGCGGGAGTTCCTACAATGAGCAGTTCTTC
>TRBJ2-5|-|TRBD1|TRBV6-5
CASSFQGALETQYF
TGTGCCAGCAGTTTTCAGGGGGCCTTGGAGACCCAGTACTTC
>TRBJ2-7|-|TRBD2|TRBV20-1
CSASRRLAGGHEQYF
TGCAGTGCTAGTCGTAGACTAGCGGGTGGGCACGAGCAGTACTTC
>TRBJ1-1|-|TRBD1|TRBV5-1
CASSDIRAGGNTEAFF
TGCGCCAGCAGCGATATAAGGGCAGGGGGGAACACTGAAGCTTTCTTT
>TRBJ1-5|-|-|TRBV7-8
CASSPTGFSNQPQHF
TGTGCCAGCAGCCCTACAGGGTTCAGCAATCAGCCCCAGCATTTT
>TRBJ2-1|-|-|TRBV5-1
CASSLGVVGSYNEQFF
TGCGCCAGCAGCTTGGGAGTGGTTGGCTCCTACAATGAGCAGTTCTTC
>TRBJ1-1|once|-|TRBV12-3/TRBV12-4
CASSLIQNTEAFF
TGTGCCAGCAGTTTGATACAGAACACTGAAGCTTTCTTT
>TRBJ1-3|-|-|TRBV28
CASSFLGNTIYF
TGTGCCAGCAGTTTTCTTGGAAACACCATATATTTT
>TRBJ2-1|-|-|TRBV12-5
CASGREAPYNEQFF
TGTGCTAGTGGCCGAGAAGCGCCCTACAATGAGCAGTTCTTC
>TRBJ2-3|few|TRBD1|TRBV18
CASSALDRGSTDTQYF
TGTGCCAGCTCAGCCTTGGACAGGGGTAGCACAGATACGCAGTATTTT
>TRBJ2-2|-|-|TRBV21-1
CASSIFDRRLAGGLGELFF
TGTGCCAGCAGCATCTTCGACAGGAGACTAGCGGGAGGGCTCGGGGAGCTGTTTTTT
>TRBJ2-6|-|TRBD1|TRBV7-2
CASSSLRDRWSHGANVLTF
TGTGCCAGCAGCTCCCTCAGGGACAGATGGTCGCATGGGGCCAACGTCCTGACTTTC
>TRBJ2-7|-|TRBD1|TRBV24-1
CATSISLLGTASPSPF
TGTGCCACCAGTATATCCCTACTCGGGACAGCCTCTCCGAGCCCCTTC
>TRBJ1-2|few|TRBD1|TRBV5-6
CASSRDRNYGYTF
TGTGCCAGCAGCCGGGACAGAAACTATGGCTACACCTTC
>TRBJ1-2|-|-|TRBV6-5
CASSYSRGGYGYTF
TGTGCCAGCAGTTACTCGCGAGGTGGCTATGGCTACACCTTC
>TRBJ2-2|once|-|TRBV2
CASSEAVRTGELFF
TGTGCCAGCAGTGAGGCGGTACGCACCGGGGAGCTGTTTTTT
>TRBJ2-7|-|TRBD1|TRBV7-3
CASSLQGASSYEQYF
TGTGCCAGCAGCTTACAGGGGGCTAGCTCCTACGAGCAGTACTTC
>TRBJ1-2|-|-|TRBV5-1
CASSLPGLDYGYTF
TGCGCCAGCAGCCTCCCAGGGTTAGACTATGGCTACACCTTC
>TRBJ2-7|-|TRBD1|TRBV2
CASTRNRGADEQYF
TGTGCCAGCACGAGGAACAGGGGAGCGGACGAGCAGTACTTC
>TRBJ2-7|-|TRBD2|TRBV6-6
CATTPRGDHLYEQYF
TGTGCCACCACACCTCGGGGGGACCATCTTTACGAGCAGTACTTC
>TRBJ2-5|once|TRBD2|TRBV27
CASISAAGGQETQYF
TGTGCCAGCATCTCGGCAGCGGGAGGCCAAGAGACCCAGTACTTC
>TRBJ1-6|-|TRBD1|TRBV27
CASSLGQGGSPLHF
TGTGCCAGCAGTTTAGGACAGGGCGGTTCACCCCTCCACTTT
>TRBJ2-4|-|-|TRBV6-2/TRBV6-3
CASSSPSYWYF
TGTGCCAGCAGTTCCCCGAGTTATTGGTACTTC
>TRBJ1-2|-|TRBD1|TRBV3-1/TRBV3-2
CASSPRGNRGYGYTF
TGTGCCAGCAGCCCCAGGGGGAACAGGGGCTATGGCTACACCTTC
>TRBJ2-7|-|TRBD1|TRBV4-1
CASSQEGTGVYEQYF
TGCGCCAGCAGCCAAGAGGGGACAGGTGTCTACGAGCAGTACTTC
>TRBJ1-2|-|-|TRBV4-1
CASSHFRGLAGYTF
TGCGCCAGCAGCCATTTCAGGGGATTGGCGGGCTACACCTTC
>TRBJ1-1|once|-|TRBV20-1
CSGLSNTEAFF
TGCAGTGGACTGTCGAACACTGAAGCTTTCTTT
>TRBJ2-2|once|TRBD1|TRBV5-1
CASSLVGQARTGELFF
TGCGCCAGCAGCTTGGTCGGACAGGCGAGGACCGGGGAGCTGTTTTTT
>TRBJ2-3|-|-|TRBV9
CASSREDTQYF
TGTGCCAGCAGCCGGGAAGATACGCAGTATTTT
>TRBJ2-1|-|TRBD2|TRBV6-5
CASSSPSGGQGEQFF
TGTGCCAGCAGTTCGCCTAGCGGGGGTCAAGGTGAGCAGTTCTTC
>TRBJ2-7|-|-|TRBV21-1
CASSDRTGGTAGGHHEQYF
TGTGCCAGCAGCGATAGGACAGGGGGCACTGCGGGAGGGCACCACGAGCAGTACTTC
>TRBJ2-3|-|TRBD2|TRBV6-2/TRBV6-3
CASSYTRTSGGHTDTQYF
TGTGCCAGCAGTTACACGCGGACTAGCGGGGGGCACACAGATACGCAGTATTTT
>TRBJ2-7|-|TRBD1|TRBV10-3
CATQGQGYEQYF
TGTGCCACCCAAGGACAGGGCTACGAGCAGTACTTC
>TRBJ2-7|-|-|TRBV28
CASSLPGTGAYEQYF
TGTGCCAGCAGTTTACCCGGGACGGGGGCCTACGAGCAGTACTTC
>TRBJ2-6|-|-|TRBV2
CASAITGFGAGANVLTF
TGTGCCAGCGCGATCACAGGGTTTGGGGCTGGGGCCAACGTCCTGACTTTC
>TRBJ2-2|few|-|TRBV27
CASSLLAFAGNTGELFF
TGTGCCAGCAGTCTACTCGCGTTTGCGGGGAACACCGGGGAGCTGTTTTTT
>TRBJ2-7|-|TRBD2|TRBV13
CASSPISGSLYEQYF
TGTGCCAGCAGCCCCATTAGCGGGAGCCTTTACGAGCAGTACTTC
>TRBJ2-1|-|TRBD1|TRBV6-5
CASSLDRGSEQFF
TGTGCCAGCAGCCTAGACAGGGGAAGTGAGCAGTTCTTC
>TRBJ2-7|once|TRBD1|TRBV2
CASSAPGQGISEQYF
TGTGCCAGCAGTGCTCCGGGACAGGGGATCTCCGAGCAGTACTTC
>TRBJ2-1|once|TRBD1|TRBV27
CASSPRDRELNEQFF
TGTGCCAGCAGTCCCAGGGACAGGGAACTAAATGAGCAGTTCTTC
>TRBJ2-4|-|TRBD2|TRBV3-1/TRBV3-2
CASSPWREGRTKNIQYF
TGTGCCAGCAGCCCCTGGCGGGAGGGCCGGACCAAAAACATTCAGTACTTC
>TRBJ1-5|-|TRBD1|TRBV7-9
CASSLGTGGEGNQPQHF
TGTGCCAGCAGCCTAGGGACAGGGGGAGAGGGCAATCAGCCCCAGCATTTT
>TRBJ1-5|-|-|TRBV28
CASTIYRDSNQPQHF
TGTGCCAGCACCATATACAGGGATAGCAATCAGCCCCAGCATTTT
>TRBJ1-2|many|TRBD1|TRBV30
CAWSQQGAYGYTF
TGTGCCTGGAGCCAACAGGGGGCCTATGGCTACACCTTC
>TRBJ1-5|-|TRBD1|TRBV2
CASSRSDRGNQPQHF
TGTGCCAGCTCTAGGTCGGACAGGGGGAATCAGCCCCAGCATTTT
>TRBJ2-3|-|TRBD2|TRBV11-2
CASSPHVGGGAEDTQYF
TGTGCCAGCAGCCCCCATGTCGGCGGGGGGGCCGAAGATACGCAGTATTTT
>TRBJ2-7|-|TRBD1|TRBV29-1
CSVDPGQGYEQYF
TGCAGCGTTGACCCGGGACAGGGGTACGAGCAGTACTTC
>TRBJ2-2|-|TRBD2|TRBV6-1
CASSGGGSWRTGELFF
TGTGCCAGCAGTGGGGGGGGTAGCTGGCGGACCGGGGAGCTGTTTTTT
>TRBJ2-2|-|-|TRBV27
CASQASGTGELFF
TGTGCCAGTCAGGCCTCAGGGACCGGGGAGCTGTTTTTT
>TRBJ2-7|-|-|TRBV19
CATWAGDNSYEQYF
TGTGCCACCTGGGCCGGGGACAACTCCTACGAGCAGTACTTC
>TRBJ2-1|-|-|TRBV4-1
CASSQAGLSYNEQFF
TGCGCCAGCAGCCAAGCGGGACTCTCCTACAATGAGCAGTTCTTC